This T cell receptor (beta chain) appears in the sequencing data of a study of cytomegalovirus exposure and HLA in healthy donors. The CDR3 has 17 residues. Germline lookup yields CDR1 SGDLS and CDR2 YYNGEE. In the PCR, 60 Vbeta and 13 Jbeta primers were used. Assay used: immunoSEQ multiplex PCR; TCRdb lists only in-frame clones, some missing. The sample holds under 200,000 clones; more than 60% are singletons and the top ten take roughly 1.5%. As for this clone: Its antigen is undetermined. One end of the junction is discordant with germline, which a read error may explain.

General study results and limits: A later analysis, which compared TCR beta chains of equal frequency, found the HLA-associated ones more clonally expanded. Judged likely to be a sequencing artifact was a cluster of highly shared sequence variants. CMV serostatus stood as the only immune exposure information on hand.

This clonotype was sampled from a woman in her twenties or thirties in good health and CMV-seronegative. Material for sequencing was PBMCs. The chain links TRBV9 to TRBJ2-4; the match to TRBD2 covers 10 bases. CDR3 region: CASSVGLSSGGQNSQYF. The CDR3 DNA reads TGTGCCAGCAGCGTAGGATTGTCTAGCGGGGGCCAAAACAGTCAGTACTTC.